The clone carrying this TCR beta chain was detected only once. These data originate in a study of blood T cells in healthy people across ages. This CDR3 comprises 17 residues. The germline V gene encodes CDR1 LGHNT and CDR2 FRNRAP. The ends lost 3 bases at V and 1 base at J; junction bases unmatched: 10. Donors gave around 10 milliliters of peripheral blood apiece. The use of a sample-barcoded 5' primer and a J-beta primer mix characterized a second PCR of roughly 7 to 11 cycles. TCRdb fed the 5' RACE reads into MiXCR, producing one record per CDR3 protein. The data show approximately 1,700,000 distinct CDR3 sequences, 39% seen once.

Sequencing was performed on blood. The receptor's source is a human donor in good health. The chain employs TRBV12-5 and TRBJ2-3, with 7 bases aligning to TRBD2. The DNA for the CDR3 is TGTGCTAGTGGTTTCCATCCTACTAGCGCCCGCACAGATACGCAGTATTTT. Translating gives CASGFHPTSARTDTQYF. The variable domain in full, with the rest retrieved from reference TRBV12-5 and TRBJ2-3, is DARVTQTPRHKVTEMGQEVTMRCQPILGHNTVFWYRQTMMQGLELLAYFRNRAPLDDSGMPKDRFSAEMPDATLATLKIQPSEPRDSAVYFCASGFHPTSARTDTQYFGPGTRLTVL.